This TCR beta chain was recovered during a study of blood T cell repertoires in COVID-19. Study overall: PBMCs, B-cell-depleted T cells, or T cells provided the cDNA or gDNA that made up the material.

This CDR3 has 14 residues. Germline V gene data show CDR1 as LNHDA and CDR2 as SQIVND (reference sequence). With V trimmed by 4 bases and J by 3 bases, 4 bases remained unmatched. Sequencing was performed with immunoSEQ multiplex PCR; in TCRdb, only in-frame clones are kept and a portion is missing. The sample shows about 290,000 clones, around 86% of them seen only once. Living in 20 to 30 US areas, the participants were between roughly 18 and 95 years of age. Symptom resolution, clearance, or two negative PCRs marked the recovered donors of Cohort 3. This TCR was sampled from a woman between 40 and 55 years old who had recovered from COVID-19. The gene calls are TRBV19 and TRBJ1-1; 8 positions agree with TRBD1. Sequenced input: PBMCs or T cells enriched from blood (not recorded which). The CDR3 region is CASSRGQADTEAFF. CDR3 nucleotide sequence: TGTGCCAGTAGTAGGGGACAGGCGGACACTGAAGCTTTCTTT. The full variable domain, rest sourced from reference TRBV19 and TRBJ1-1, is DGGITQSPKYLFRKEGQNVTLSCEQNLNHDAMYWYRQDPGQGLRLIYYSQIVNDFQKGDIAEGYSVSREKKESFPLTVTSAQKNPTAFYLCASSRGQADTEAFFGQGTRLTVV.